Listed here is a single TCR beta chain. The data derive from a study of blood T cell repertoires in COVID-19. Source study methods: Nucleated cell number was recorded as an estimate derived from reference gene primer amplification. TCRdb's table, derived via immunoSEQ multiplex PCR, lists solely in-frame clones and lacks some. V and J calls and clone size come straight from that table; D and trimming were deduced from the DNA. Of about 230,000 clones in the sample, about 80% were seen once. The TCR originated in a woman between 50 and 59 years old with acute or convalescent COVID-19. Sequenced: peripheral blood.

CDR3 nucleotide sequence: TGTGCCACCAGCAGAGTTTTAGGCGGGGGCGAGCAGTACTTC. Translated: CATSRVLGGGEQYF. This chain connects TRBV15 to TRBJ2-7; TRBD2 agrees at 7 bases. This CDR3 is built from 14 residues. The J segment lost 6 bases and the V segment lost 1 base, leaving 6 bases of the junction unmatched. Germline V gives CDR1 LNHNV, CDR2 YYDKDF (reference sequence).